Listed below are T cell receptor beta chains from one sample, sequenced in a study of post-analysis software for immune sequencing data. Each CDR3 protein gets one entry after TCRdb re-called the PCR reads with MiXCR. This table holds roughly 870,000 distinct CDR3 sequences, approximately 57% found once. Sequences were obtained from blood. The receptors come from a girl aged 5-17 years with multiple sclerosis. CDR3s include the opening cysteine and the closing phenylalanine or tryptophan. The order of the fields is J gene, D gene, V gene, clone size, CDR3 length, CDR3 protein, CDR3 DNA. The D gene is left open where the match is weak. Clone size is stated in some rows and not others, as once, few, many or a class when expanded.

j_call: TRBJ2-1; d_call: TRBD2; v_call: TRBV6-2/TRBV6-3; clone_size: .; cdr3_length: 16; cdr3_aa: CASSYLLAGGYNEQFF; cdr3_nt: TGTGCCAGCAGTTACCTTCTAGCGGGGGGTTACAATGAGCAGTTCTTC
j_call: TRBJ2-1; d_call: .; v_call: TRBV5-1; clone_size: .; cdr3_length: 11; cdr3_aa: CASSLSGKQFF; cdr3_nt: TGCGCCAGCAGCCTGTCCGGTAAGCAGTTCTTC
j_call: TRBJ2-1; d_call: .; v_call: TRBV28; clone_size: .; cdr3_length: 15; cdr3_aa: CASSLWGRSKNEQFF; cdr3_nt: TGTGCCAGCAGTTTATGGGGCAGGTCCAAGAATGAGCAGTTCTTC
j_call: TRBJ2-7; d_call: TRBD2; v_call: TRBV27; clone_size: once; cdr3_length: 15; cdr3_aa: CASSFAGGPGETQDF; cdr3_nt: TGTGCCAGCAGTTTTGCGGGGGGGCCTGGGGAGACCCAGGACTTC
j_call: TRBJ2-3; d_call: .; v_call: TRBV27; clone_size: .; cdr3_length: 15; cdr3_aa: CASSLSGHSTDTQYF; cdr3_nt: TGTGCCAGCAGTTTATCGGGACATAGCACAGATACGCAGTATTTT
j_call: TRBJ2-3; d_call: .; v_call: TRBV7-9; clone_size: .; cdr3_length: 14; cdr3_aa: CASTASTVTDTQYF; cdr3_nt: TGTGCCAGCACCGCATCAACCGTCACAGATACGCAGTATTTT
j_call: TRBJ2-7; d_call: TRBD2; v_call: TRBV20-1; clone_size: few; cdr3_length: 16; cdr3_aa: CSARDPRLAGVSEQYF; cdr3_nt: TGCAGTGCTAGAGATCCGAGACTAGCGGGAGTCTCCGAGCAGTACTTC
j_call: TRBJ2-1; d_call: TRBD2; v_call: TRBV7-8; clone_size: .; cdr3_length: 15; cdr3_aa: CASSLRRAGVYEQFF; cdr3_nt: TGTGCCAGCAGCTTAAGGCGAGCGGGAGTTTATGAGCAGTTCTTC
j_call: TRBJ2-1; d_call: TRBD1; v_call: TRBV5-1; clone_size: .; cdr3_length: 15; cdr3_aa: CASSLTGGDYNEQFF; cdr3_nt: TGCGCCAGCAGCTTGACAGGGGGCGACTACAATGAGCAGTTCTTC
j_call: TRBJ1-1; d_call: .; v_call: TRBV7-9; clone_size: .; cdr3_length: 14; cdr3_aa: CASSFLQGPTEAFF; cdr3_nt: TGTGCCAGCAGCTTTTTACAGGGACCGACTGAAGCTTTCTTT
j_call: TRBJ2-1; d_call: TRBD2; v_call: TRBV12-3/TRBV12-4; clone_size: .; cdr3_length: 16; cdr3_aa: CASSLVAGTSGGEQFF; cdr3_nt: TGTGCCAGCAGTTTAGTGGCCGGGACTAGCGGGGGTGAGCAGTTCTTC
j_call: TRBJ2-5; d_call: TRBD2; v_call: TRBV7-8; clone_size: .; cdr3_length: 15; cdr3_aa: CASSLVGAGGETQYF; cdr3_nt: TGTGCCAGCAGCTTAGTCGGTGCGGGAGGGGAGACCCAGTACTTC
j_call: TRBJ2-1; d_call: .; v_call: TRBV5-1; clone_size: many; cdr3_length: 13; cdr3_aa: CASSFGGYNEQFF; cdr3_nt: TGTGCCAGCAGCTTTGGGGGGTACAATGAGCAGTTCTTC
j_call: TRBJ1-2; d_call: .; v_call: TRBV5-1; clone_size: .; cdr3_length: 13; cdr3_aa: CAGTTEGAYGYTF; cdr3_nt: TGCGCCGGCACGACGGAAGGGGCCTATGGCTACACCTTC
j_call: TRBJ2-7; d_call: TRBD2; v_call: TRBV6-1; clone_size: .; cdr3_length: 14; cdr3_aa: CASSEGLAGSEQYF; cdr3_nt: TGTGCCAGCAGTGAAGGACTAGCGGGGAGCGAGCAGTACTTC
j_call: TRBJ2-7; d_call: TRBD2; v_call: TRBV20-1; clone_size: .; cdr3_length: 16; cdr3_aa: CSATQLAGGKAYEQYF; cdr3_nt: TGCAGTGCTACTCAACTAGCGGGAGGCAAAGCCTACGAGCAGTACTTC
j_call: TRBJ2-4; d_call: .; v_call: TRBV29-1; clone_size: .; cdr3_length: 13; cdr3_aa: CSVAGRAKNIQYF; cdr3_nt: TGCAGCGTTGCCGGGAGAGCCAAAAACATTCAGTACTTC
j_call: TRBJ2-1; d_call: .; v_call: TRBV5-1; clone_size: .; cdr3_length: 14; cdr3_aa: CASSLASAGSEQFF; cdr3_nt: TGCGCCAGCAGCTTGGCATCCGCAGGTTCGGAGCAGTTCTTC
j_call: TRBJ1-6; d_call: .; v_call: TRBV7-2; clone_size: .; cdr3_length: 13; cdr3_aa: CASSLWLGSPLHF; cdr3_nt: TGTGCCAGCAGCCTTTGGCTGGGGTCACCCCTCCACTTT
j_call: TRBJ2-7; d_call: TRBD1; v_call: TRBV5-1; clone_size: .; cdr3_length: 13; cdr3_aa: CASAGDRGYEQYF; cdr3_nt: TGCGCCAGCGCGGGGGACAGGGGGTACGAGCAGTACTTC
j_call: TRBJ2-1; d_call: TRBD2; v_call: TRBV9; clone_size: few; cdr3_length: 17; cdr3_aa: CASSRASGTPLGNEQFF; cdr3_nt: TGTGCCAGCAGCCGGGCTAGCGGGACGCCCCTCGGTAATGAGCAGTTCTTC
j_call: TRBJ2-1; d_call: .; v_call: TRBV10-3; clone_size: .; cdr3_length: 12; cdr3_aa: CAISEQRNEQFF; cdr3_nt: TGTGCCATCAGTGAGCAGAGGAATGAGCAGTTCTTC
j_call: TRBJ2-5; d_call: .; v_call: TRBV10-3; clone_size: .; cdr3_length: 16; cdr3_aa: CAISENGPDRQETQYF; cdr3_nt: TGTGCCATCAGTGAGAATGGACCCGACCGTCAAGAGACCCAGTACTTC
j_call: TRBJ2-3; d_call: TRBD2; v_call: TRBV7-6; clone_size: .; cdr3_length: 15; cdr3_aa: CASSLSSGGPDAQYF; cdr3_nt: TGTGCCAGCAGCTTATCTAGCGGGGGCCCAGATGCGCAGTATTTT
j_call: TRBJ2-3; d_call: TRBD2; v_call: TRBV5-1; clone_size: few; cdr3_length: 16; cdr3_aa: CASSLGGGANTDTQYF; cdr3_nt: TGCGCCAGCAGCTTGGGCGGGGGGGCCAACACAGATACGCAGTATTTT
j_call: TRBJ2-1; d_call: .; v_call: TRBV6-4; clone_size: .; cdr3_length: 15; cdr3_aa: CASSAGTTNYNEQFF; cdr3_nt: TGTGCCAGCAGTGCCGGGACAACTAACTACAATGAGCAGTTCTTC
j_call: TRBJ1-2; d_call: TRBD1; v_call: TRBV6-5; clone_size: .; cdr3_length: 14; cdr3_aa: CASSYSRTGPGYTF; cdr3_nt: TGTGCCAGCAGTTACTCGAGGACAGGGCCTGGCTACACCTTC
j_call: TRBJ1-1; d_call: .; v_call: TRBV29-1; clone_size: few; cdr3_length: 17; cdr3_aa: CSVYSPRREGSNTEAFF; cdr3_nt: TGCAGCGTTTACTCCCCCCGTCGGGAGGGATCGAACACTGAAGCTTTCTTT
j_call: TRBJ2-7; d_call: .; v_call: TRBV5-1; clone_size: few; cdr3_length: 14; cdr3_aa: CASSPGTTTYEQYF; cdr3_nt: TGCGCCAGCAGCCCCGGGACAACTACCTACGAGCAGTACTTC
j_call: TRBJ2-3; d_call: TRBD2; v_call: TRBV5-5; clone_size: once; cdr3_length: 14; cdr3_aa: CASSSSGTRDTQYF; cdr3_nt: TGTGCCAGCAGCTCTAGCGGGACGAGAGATACGCAGTATTTT
j_call: TRBJ2-1; d_call: .; v_call: TRBV9; clone_size: few; cdr3_length: 14; cdr3_aa: CASSVFGSYNEQFF; cdr3_nt: TGTGCCAGCAGCGTATTCGGATCCTACAATGAGCAGTTCTTC
j_call: TRBJ2-4; d_call: TRBD1; v_call: TRBV12-3/TRBV12-4; clone_size: .; cdr3_length: 15; cdr3_aa: CASSFYRTGRNIQYF; cdr3_nt: TGTGCCAGCAGTTTCTATCGGACAGGGAGAAACATTCAGTACTTC
j_call: TRBJ2-7; d_call: .; v_call: TRBV5-1; clone_size: few; cdr3_length: 13; cdr3_aa: CASSNGGSYEQYF; cdr3_nt: TGCGCCAGCAGTAACGGGGGCTCCTACGAGCAGTACTTC
j_call: TRBJ2-3; d_call: TRBD2; v_call: TRBV12-3/TRBV12-4; clone_size: once; cdr3_length: 16; cdr3_aa: CASSLVLAGVPDTQYF; cdr3_nt: TGTGCCAGCAGTTTAGTACTAGCGGGAGTCCCAGATACGCAGTATTTT
j_call: TRBJ2-1; d_call: TRBD2; v_call: TRBV11-2; clone_size: few; cdr3_length: 17; cdr3_aa: CASSSLSGRRSYNEQFF; cdr3_nt: TGTGCCAGCAGCTCGCTTAGCGGGAGGAGGTCCTACAATGAGCAGTTCTTC
j_call: TRBJ1-4; d_call: .; v_call: TRBV19; clone_size: .; cdr3_length: 14; cdr3_aa: CASSAGTGNEKLFF; cdr3_nt: TGTGCCAGTAGTGCCGGGACCGGGAATGAAAAACTGTTTTTT
j_call: TRBJ2-6; d_call: .; v_call: TRBV7-3; clone_size: few; cdr3_length: 14; cdr3_aa: CASSLQGRANVLTF; cdr3_nt: TGTGCCAGCAGCCTACAGGGACGGGCCAACGTCCTGACTTTC
j_call: TRBJ2-1; d_call: .; v_call: TRBV7-9; clone_size: .; cdr3_length: 11; cdr3_aa: CAGMVEDEQFF; cdr3_nt: TGTGCCGGGATGGTAGAGGATGAGCAGTTCTTC
j_call: TRBJ2-3; d_call: TRBD2; v_call: TRBV20-1; clone_size: .; cdr3_length: 14; cdr3_aa: CSAPLGGSADTQYF; cdr3_nt: TGCAGTGCTCCCCTTGGCGGGAGTGCAGATACGCAGTATTTT
j_call: TRBJ2-5; d_call: TRBD1; v_call: TRBV9; clone_size: .; cdr3_length: 14; cdr3_aa: CASSVRQGMETQYF; cdr3_nt: TGTGCCAGCAGCGTACGACAGGGAATGGAGACCCAGTACTTC